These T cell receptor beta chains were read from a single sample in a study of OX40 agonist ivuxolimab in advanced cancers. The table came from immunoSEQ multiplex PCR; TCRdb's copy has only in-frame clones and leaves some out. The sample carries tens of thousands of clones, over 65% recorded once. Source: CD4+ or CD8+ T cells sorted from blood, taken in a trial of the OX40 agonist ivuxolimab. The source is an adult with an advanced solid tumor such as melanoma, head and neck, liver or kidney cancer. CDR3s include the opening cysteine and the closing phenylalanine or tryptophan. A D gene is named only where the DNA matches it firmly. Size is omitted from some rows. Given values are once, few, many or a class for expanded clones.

CDR3nt: TGCGCCAGCAGCTTGGTGGGGAGTCGGACAGATACGCAGTATTTT
CDR3aa: CASSLVGSRTDTQYF
d_gene: NA
v_gene: TRBV5-1
j_gene: TRBJ2-3
abundance: NA

CDR3nt: TGCGCCAGCAGCTTGGTACCCCCCGACAGCTCTGGAAACACCATATATTTT
CDR3aa: CASSLVPPDSSGNTIYF
d_gene: NA
v_gene: TRBV5-1
j_gene: TRBJ1-3
abundance: NA

CDR3nt: TGCGCCAGCAGCCGATCGACACTCATGAACACTGAAGCTTTCTTT
CDR3aa: CASSRSTLMNTEAFF
d_gene: NA
v_gene: TRBV4-1
j_gene: TRBJ1-1
abundance: NA

CDR3nt: TGTGCCAGCAGCCCCCAGGGGGCCTCTGGAAACACCATATATTTT
CDR3aa: CASSPQGASGNTIYF
d_gene: TRBD1
v_gene: TRBV7-9
j_gene: TRBJ1-3
abundance: few

CDR3nt: TGTGCCAGCATTCCACTTTCGGGGGGTAATGAAAAACTGTTTTTT
CDR3aa: CASIPLSGGNEKLFF
d_gene: NA
v_gene: TRBV2
j_gene: TRBJ1-4
abundance: NA

CDR3nt: TGCGCCAGCAGGACCGGGTCTCAAGAGACCCAGTACTTC
CDR3aa: CASRTGSQETQYF
d_gene: NA
v_gene: TRBV5-1
j_gene: TRBJ2-5
abundance: NA

CDR3nt: TGTGCCAGCAGCTTAGGACTAGCGGGCACAGATACGCAGTATTTT
CDR3aa: CASSLGLAGTDTQYF
d_gene: TRBD2
v_gene: TRBV7-3
j_gene: TRBJ2-3
abundance: NA

CDR3nt: TGTGCCAGCAGCCCGGTAGCGGGGGGCACAGATACGCAGTATTTT
CDR3aa: CASSPVAGGTDTQYF
d_gene: TRBD2
v_gene: TRBV7-2
j_gene: TRBJ2-3
abundance: once

CDR3nt: TGTGCCAGCAGCTTAACGCAGGCTCTTTCCTACGAGCAGTACTTC
CDR3aa: CASSLTQALSYEQYF
d_gene: NA
v_gene: TRBV7-8
j_gene: TRBJ2-7
abundance: NA

CDR3nt: TGTGCCAGCAGTGGGGGGGAGAGCTCCTACGAGCAGTACTTC
CDR3aa: CASSGGESSYEQYF
d_gene: NA
v_gene: TRBV2
j_gene: TRBJ2-7
abundance: NA

CDR3nt: TGCAGCGTGACGGGACGGGCTAACTATGGCTACACCTTC
CDR3aa: CSVTGRANYGYTF
d_gene: NA
v_gene: TRBV29-1
j_gene: TRBJ1-2
abundance: once

CDR3nt: TGTGCCAGCAGCTTAAACGGGGCGAACACCGGGGAGCTGTTTTTT
CDR3aa: CASSLNGANTGELFF
d_gene: NA
v_gene: TRBV7-2
j_gene: TRBJ2-2
abundance: NA

CDR3nt: TGTGCCTGGAGCAGGGGGGGGTCTGGGGCCAACGTCCTGACTTTC
CDR3aa: CAWSRGGSGANVLTF
d_gene: NA
v_gene: TRBV30
j_gene: TRBJ2-6
abundance: few

CDR3nt: TGTGCCAGCAGCCCTGGGACTAGCGGGGGCCTCACAGATACGCAGTATTTT
CDR3aa: CASSPGTSGGLTDTQYF
d_gene: TRBD2
v_gene: TRBV7-8
j_gene: TRBJ2-3
abundance: NA

CDR3nt: TGCGCCAGCAGCCGTACTAGCCAAGAGACCCAGTACTTC
CDR3aa: CASSRTSQETQYF
d_gene: NA
v_gene: TRBV5-1
j_gene: TRBJ2-5
abundance: NA

CDR3nt: TGTGCCAGCTCACCAGCAGCAGGGTCGGGAGAGCAGTACTTC
CDR3aa: CASSPAAGSGEQYF
d_gene: NA
v_gene: TRBV18
j_gene: TRBJ2-7
abundance: NA

CDR3nt: TGTGCCTGGAGTCGGGGGGCAGACACTGAAGCTTTCTTT
CDR3aa: CAWSRGADTEAFF
d_gene: NA
v_gene: TRBV30
j_gene: TRBJ1-1
abundance: NA

CDR3nt: TGCGCCAGCAGCACGTCACAGGGACAGGAGCTGTTTTTT
CDR3aa: CASSTSQGQELFF
d_gene: NA
v_gene: TRBV5-1
j_gene: TRBJ2-2
abundance: few

CDR3nt: TGCGCCAGCAGCCCCACCTCGGTCCGAAACTATGGCTACACCTTC
CDR3aa: CASSPTSVRNYGYTF
d_gene: NA
v_gene: TRBV5-1
j_gene: TRBJ1-2
abundance: NA

CDR3nt: TGTGCCAGCTCTCCCGGGGCTAACTATGGCTACACCTTC
CDR3aa: CASSPGANYGYTF
d_gene: NA
v_gene: TRBV6-5
j_gene: TRBJ1-2
abundance: NA

CDR3nt: TGTGCCAGTAGAGCCTCCGGGACAGATTATGGCTACACCTTC
CDR3aa: CASRASGTDYGYTF
d_gene: TRBD1
v_gene: TRBV6-5
j_gene: TRBJ1-2
abundance: NA

CDR3nt: TGTGCCAGCAGCCAGGATAGCGGGTTACAAGAGACCCAGTACTTC
CDR3aa: CASSQDSGLQETQYF
d_gene: TRBD2
v_gene: TRBV4-2
j_gene: TRBJ2-5
abundance: NA

CDR3nt: TGTGCCAGCAGGACGCAGGGCGCGACTAATGAAAAACTGTTTTTT
CDR3aa: CASRTQGATNEKLFF
d_gene: NA
v_gene: TRBV7-2
j_gene: TRBJ1-4
abundance: NA

CDR3nt: TGTGCCATCAGCCGGCGGGGCCGATCAACCGGGGAGCTGTTTTTT
CDR3aa: CAISRRGRSTGELFF
d_gene: NA
v_gene: TRBV10-3
j_gene: TRBJ2-2
abundance: NA

CDR3nt: TGCGCCAGCAGCTCGACGGGGTGGGAGACCACAGATACGCAGTATTTT
CDR3aa: CASSSTGWETTDTQYF
d_gene: NA
v_gene: TRBV5-1
j_gene: TRBJ2-3
abundance: NA

CDR3nt: TGTGCCAGCAGTTACTCGATGGTGGGAGAGACCCAGTACTTC
CDR3aa: CASSYSMVGETQYF
d_gene: NA
v_gene: TRBV6-5
j_gene: TRBJ2-5
abundance: NA

CDR3nt: TGTGCCAGCAGCGGGACTAGCGCCGACAATGAGCAGTTCTTC
CDR3aa: CASSGTSADNEQFF
d_gene: TRBD2
v_gene: TRBV5-5
j_gene: TRBJ2-1
abundance: NA

CDR3nt: TGTGCCAGCAGTGACAGCCTTAATTCACCCCTCCACTTT
CDR3aa: CASSDSLNSPLHF
d_gene: NA
v_gene: TRBV7-3
j_gene: TRBJ1-6
abundance: NA

CDR3nt: TGTGCCAGCAGCCTCGGGGGACTAGCGGGGGGCGCAGATACGCAGTATTTT
CDR3aa: CASSLGGLAGGADTQYF
d_gene: TRBD2
v_gene: TRBV7-6
j_gene: TRBJ2-3
abundance: once

CDR3nt: TGCAGTGCAACTTTCTACACTGAAGCTTTCTTT
CDR3aa: CSATFYTEAFF
d_gene: NA
v_gene: TRBV20-1
j_gene: TRBJ1-1
abundance: few

CDR3nt: TGTGCCACCAGCAGAGATCGCCGGGGGCAAGAGACCCAGTACTTC
CDR3aa: CATSRDRRGQETQYF
d_gene: NA
v_gene: TRBV15
j_gene: TRBJ2-5
abundance: NA

CDR3nt: TGTGCCTGGACTCCGGGACAGGGAAGCACTGAAGCTTTCTTT
CDR3aa: CAWTPGQGSTEAFF
d_gene: TRBD1
v_gene: TRBV30
j_gene: TRBJ1-1
abundance: NA

CDR3nt: TGTGCCAGCAGCTTAAATTGGGGGAGAGGTGACGAGCAGTACTTC
CDR3aa: CASSLNWGRGDEQYF
d_gene: NA
v_gene: TRBV7-9
j_gene: TRBJ2-7
abundance: NA

CDR3nt: TGTGCCAGCAGAAAGTACACAGGAAACACAGATACGCAGTATTTT
CDR3aa: CASRKYTGNTDTQYF
d_gene: NA
v_gene: TRBV2
j_gene: TRBJ2-3
abundance: once

CDR3nt: TGTGCCAGCATCCCAGACAGAGGCTCCTACGAGCAGTACTTC
CDR3aa: CASIPDRGSYEQYF
d_gene: NA
v_gene: TRBV7-2
j_gene: TRBJ2-7
abundance: NA

CDR3nt: TGTGCCAGTAGGGGGCTATTGAACACTGAAGCTTTCTTT
CDR3aa: CASRGLLNTEAFF
d_gene: NA
v_gene: TRBV19
j_gene: TRBJ1-1
abundance: few

CDR3nt: TGTGCCAGCAGTGTAACTAGGGACTACGAGCAGTACTTC
CDR3aa: CASSVTRDYEQYF
d_gene: NA
v_gene: TRBV2
j_gene: TRBJ2-7
abundance: NA

CDR3nt: TGTGCCTGGAGTCAGAACAGGGGAAACTCTGGAGAGACCCAGTACTTC
CDR3aa: CAWSQNRGNSGETQYF
d_gene: TRBD1
v_gene: TRBV30
j_gene: TRBJ2-5
abundance: NA

CDR3nt: TGTGCCAGCAGTCTAGGGAGGAGTAGCGCCGGGGAGCTGTTTTTT
CDR3aa: CASSLGRSSAGELFF
d_gene: NA
v_gene: TRBV2
j_gene: TRBJ2-2
abundance: NA

CDR3nt: TGTGCCAGCAGCTTCGGGGGCCCGAGCTCCTACAATGAGCAGTTCTTC
CDR3aa: CASSFGGPSSYNEQFF
d_gene: NA
v_gene: TRBV5-6
j_gene: TRBJ2-1
abundance: NA

CDR3nt: TGTGCCTGGAGTGTAGGGACAGGGGGCATTTTGGACGAGCAGTACTTC
CDR3aa: CAWSVGTGGILDEQYF
d_gene: TRBD1
v_gene: TRBV30
j_gene: TRBJ2-7
abundance: NA

CDR3nt: TGCGCCAGCAGCGAACTGGGGGCGGTTCGAGAAAAACTGTTTTTT
CDR3aa: CASSELGAVREKLFF
d_gene: NA
v_gene: TRBV5-1
j_gene: TRBJ1-4
abundance: NA

CDR3nt: TGTGCCAGCAGCAACGAGGGCTCTGGAAACACCATATATTTT
CDR3aa: CASSNEGSGNTIYF
d_gene: NA
v_gene: TRBV6-6
j_gene: TRBJ1-3
abundance: NA

CDR3nt: TGTGCCAGCAGAGCGACAGGGAGTTCTGGAAACACCATATATTTT
CDR3aa: CASRATGSSGNTIYF
d_gene: TRBD1
v_gene: TRBV2
j_gene: TRBJ1-3
abundance: NA

CDR3nt: TGCAGCGTTGGAGATGTCAATCAGCCCCAGCATTTT
CDR3aa: CSVGDVNQPQHF
d_gene: NA
v_gene: TRBV29-1
j_gene: TRBJ1-5
abundance: NA

CDR3nt: TGTGCCAGCAGCTTAGGGCCGGACAGAAATCAGCCCCAGCATTTT
CDR3aa: CASSLGPDRNQPQHF
d_gene: NA
v_gene: TRBV7-2
j_gene: TRBJ1-5
abundance: NA

CDR3nt: TGTGCCAGCAGTGCACGGGGCTACGAGCAGTACTTC
CDR3aa: CASSARGYEQYF
d_gene: NA
v_gene: TRBV2
j_gene: TRBJ2-7
abundance: NA

CDR3nt: TGCGCCAGCAAACCTACAGGGGGCGTGGAGACCCAGTACTTC
CDR3aa: CASKPTGGVETQYF
d_gene: TRBD1
v_gene: TRBV5-1
j_gene: TRBJ2-5
abundance: NA

CDR3nt: TGTGCCAGCGGAGGACTAGCGGGGGTCAGGGAGACCCAGTACTTC
CDR3aa: CASGGLAGVRETQYF
d_gene: TRBD2
v_gene: TRBV6-1
j_gene: TRBJ2-5
abundance: once

CDR3nt: TGTGCCAGCTCACCGGGAAGTAATCATGGCTACACCTTC
CDR3aa: CASSPGSNHGYTF
d_gene: NA
v_gene: TRBV18
j_gene: TRBJ1-2
abundance: NA

CDR3nt: TGCGCCAGCAGACGACAGGTTTCCTCCTACGAGCAGTACTTC
CDR3aa: CASRRQVSSYEQYF
d_gene: NA
v_gene: TRBV5-1
j_gene: TRBJ2-7
abundance: NA

CDR3nt: TGTGCCAGTAGTATAGGGGCTAGCGGGGGCGCTTCCCCAAATGAGCAGTTCTTC
CDR3aa: CASSIGASGGASPNEQFF
d_gene: TRBD2
v_gene: TRBV19
j_gene: TRBJ2-1
abundance: NA

CDR3nt: TGTGCCAGTAGACTAGCGGGGACTAATACGCAGTATTTT
CDR3aa: CASRLAGTNTQYF
d_gene: TRBD2
v_gene: TRBV19
j_gene: TRBJ2-3
abundance: NA

CDR3nt: TGTGCCAGCAGTCCGACTAGCTTCTCTTACAATGAGCAGTTCTTC
CDR3aa: CASSPTSFSYNEQFF
d_gene: TRBD2
v_gene: TRBV11-2
j_gene: TRBJ2-1
abundance: NA